The T cell receptor (beta chain) under discussion was sequenced for a study of blood T cell repertoires in COVID-19. CDR1 is ENHRY and CDR2 is SYGVKD in the germline V gene. This CDR3 comprises 14 residues. V gave up 4 bases and J gave up 7 bases, with 11 bases separating them. Sequencing was performed with immunoSEQ multiplex PCR; in TCRdb, only in-frame clones are kept and a portion is missing. In the table there are a few hundred thousand clones, about 90% of which are singletons. This clonotype was obtained from a woman in her twenties or thirties with COVID-19, enrolled during active disease. This chain connects TRBV10-3 to TRBJ1-6, with a possible D match to TRBD1 (6 bases). The specimen sequenced was peripheral blood. CDR3 protein: CAISGAGVNSPLHF. The CDR3 DNA reads as TGTGCCATCAGTGGGGCAGGGGTGAATTCACCCCTCCACTTT.